These 31 T cell receptor beta chains came from one sample sequenced in a study of CD8+CD57+ T cells in acquired aplastic anemia. Genomic DNA, serving as template, underwent TCR beta VDJ and CDR3 profiling. One entry per CDR3 protein, called by TCRdb with MiXCR from the reads. Here the sample spans 150,000 to 200,000 distinct CDR3 sequences, under 70% being singletons. Material: sorted CD4+, CD8+, or CD8+CD57+ T cells (not recorded which) from PBMCs. The receptor source for this set is a human donor with severe aplastic anemia or a healthy control (not recorded which).

To note about this clonotype: The junction does not match germline at one end; this may be a read error. The CDR3 DNA reads TGTGCCAGTAGCCCCCTCCCGGGACAGGGCAACATTGAAGCTTTCTTT. Translating it yields CASSPLPGQGNIEAFF. The chain couples TRBV19 to TRBJ1-1; TRBD1 agrees at 9 bases. There are 16 residues in the CDR3. Per the germline V gene, CDR1 is LNHDA and CDR2 is SQIVND (reference sequence).

There are many counts of this clonotype. The genes are TRBV19 and TRBJ1-3; tentatively, D is TRBD1 (5 bases). Germline lookup yields CDR1 LNHDA and CDR2 SQIVND (reference sequence). Trimming shortened V by 2 bases and J by 0 bases, and 8 bases separated the two germline ends. This CDR3 spans 15 amino acids. The CDR3 DNA reads as TGTGCCAGTAGTATACGGGACTACTCTGGAAACACCATATATTTT. Translated, it gives CASSIRDYSGNTIYF.

The table lists this clonotype with a few counts. This sequence joins TRBV24-1 and TRBJ2-3; the D call may be TRBD1 or TRBD2 (6 bases each). This CDR3 is built from 13 residues. V lost 7 bases and J lost 2, with 9 bases in between. Germline CDR1 and CDR2: KGHDR and SFDVKD. CDR3 in DNA: TGTGCCACCAGCAGGGGACTCACAGATACGCAGTATTTT. Translated, it gives CATSRGLTDTQYF.

The V gene is TRBV19, the J gene TRBJ2-6; 7 nucleotides align to TRBD2. V lost 5 bases, J lost 3 bases, and 16 bases stayed unmatched. Germline values: CDR1 LNHDA, CDR2 SQIVND (reference sequence). The CDR3 sequence is 19 residues long. The CDR3 region is CASSLTRGGGSGGANVLTF. The DNA for the CDR3 is TGTGCCAGTAGTCTCACTCGGGGCGGGGGAAGTGGTGGGGCCAACGTCCTGACTTTC.

This sequence joins TRBV5-1 and TRBJ2-1; 7 positions agree with TRBD1. Germline trimming cut 4 bases from V and 9 bases from J; bases unmatched to any gene: 10. The V gene's germline CDR1 is SGHRS and CDR2 YFSETQ. The CDR3 sequence is 14 residues long. CDR3 DNA: TGCGCCAGCAGCCCCGGACAGGCTCGCAGTGAGCAGTTCTTC. This encodes CASSPGQARSEQFF.

The gene calls are TRBV7-9 and TRBJ2-1; D perhaps matches TRBD2 (6 bases). This CDR3 spans 15 amino acids. Between the trimmed V and J ends, which lost 4 bases and 3 bases, there was a span of 13 bases. The V gene's germline CDR1 is SEHNR and CDR2 FQNEAQ (reference sequence). The CDR3 reads CASSSQGGGYNEQFF. DNA of the CDR3: TGTGCCAGCAGCTCCCAGGGAGGCGGCTACAATGAGCAGTTCTTC.

The table lists this clonotype with a count of one. V gene TRBV7-9 combines with J gene TRBJ1-1, with 8 bases that match TRBD1. Germline CDR1 is SEHNR and CDR2 is FQNEAQ (reference sequence). The V and J ends lost 1 base and 3 bases, in that order; junction bases with no gene match: 7. This CDR3 contains 16 residues. CDR3 sequence reads: CASSLEGQDAYTEAFF. The CDR3 DNA follows: TGTGCCAGCAGCTTAGAGGGACAGGATGCTTACACTGAAGCTTTCTTT.

This rearrangement joins TRBV5-1 to TRBJ2-1, with D perhaps assigned TRBD1 or TRBD2 (5 bases each). Trimming took off 0 bases at V and 6 bases at J, with 10 bases between the two ends. The CDR3 spans 14 residues. Germline assignment: CDR1 SGHRS and CDR2 YFSETQ. This chain's CDR3 is CASSLGSGGNEQFF. The CDR3, as DNA: TGCGCCAGCAGCTTGGGGTCTGGGGGCAATGAGCAGTTCTTC.

The CDR3 spells CATTSLAGVQGEQFF. Here the CDR3 DNA reads TGCGCCACCACTTCGTTAGCGGGGGTTCAGGGTGAGCAGTTCTTC. This chain uses TRBV5-1 with TRBJ2-1, with 9 bases matching TRBD2. The trim removed 9 bases at V and 9 bases at J, leaving 16 bases unmatched. This CDR3 is 15 amino acids long. Germline V lookup: CDR1 SGHRS, CDR2 YFSETQ.

Within the sample, this clonotype is large. The chain employs TRBV6-5 and TRBJ2-1; the match to TRBD1 covers 9 bases. In germline, CDR1 is MNHEY, CDR2 SVGAGI. The J segment lost 6 bases and the V segment lost 6 bases, leaving 12 bases of the junction unmatched. The CDR3 has 16 residues. Here the CDR3 DNA reads TGTGCCAGCAGCCAGGGGGGGACAGGGTTGAGCAATGAGCAGTTCTTC. Translation: CASSQGGTGLSNEQFF.

The V gene is TRBV20-1, the J gene TRBJ1-1; D not resolved. Germline V CDR1 and CDR2: DFQATT, SNEGSKA (reference sequence). CDR3 length equals 11 residues. The V and J ends lost 3 bases and 4 bases respectively, with 6 bases between them. The CDR3 spells CSASWGTEAFF. CDR3 coding DNA: TGCAGTGCTAGTTGGGGCACTGAAGCTTTCTTT.

This chain links TRBV9 with TRBJ2-2; 7 bases fit TRBD2. The CDR3 loop spans 15 amino acids. CDR1 and CDR2 from the germline V gene are SGDLS and YYNGEE. V was clipped by 4 bases and J by 3 bases; unmatched bases: 6. DNA for the CDR3: TGTGCCAGCAGCACGCTAGCGGACCACACCGGGGAGCTGTTTTTT. This sequence encodes CASSTLADHTGELFF.

This chain joins TRBV7-2 and TRBJ1-1, with D uncertain. The V and J ends lost 5 bases and 2 bases respectively, with 18 bases between them. Germline loops: CDR1 SGHTA, CDR2 FQGNSA. This CDR3 comprises 16 residues. The CDR3 protein is CASSREGLVPNTEAFF. CDR3 sequence (DNA): TGTGCCAGCAGCCGAGAGGGCCTTGTACCCAACACTGAAGCTTTCTTT.

The chain carries TRBV15 and TRBJ1-2; maybe TRBD1 (5 bases). The germline gives CDR1 LNHNV, CDR2 YYDKDF (reference sequence). V was pared by 3 bases and J by 1 base, with 9 bases between. The CDR3 extends over 14 amino acids. CDR3 DNA: TGTGCCACCAGCAGCGGGACGGGTAACTATGGCTACACCTTC. This encodes CATSSGTGNYGYTF. The full variable domain, completed using reference TRBV15 and TRBJ1-2, is DAMVIQNPRYQVTQFGKPVTLSCSQTLNHNVMYWYQQKSSQAPKLLFHYYDKDFNNEADTPDNFQSRRPNTSFCFLDIRSPGLGDTAMYLCATSSGTGNYGYTFGSGTRLTVV.

The CDR3 here is CATSAGQGRETQYF. The CDR3 region has the DNA TGTGCCACCAGTGCTGGACAGGGACGAGAGACCCAGTACTTC. The chain couples TRBV24-1 to TRBJ2-5, with 8 nucleotides matching TRBD1. Germline V lookup: CDR1 KGHDR, CDR2 SFDVKD. The CDR3 has 14 residues. Trimming cost V 5 bases and J 4 bases; bases outside gene matches: 5.

The rearrangement links TRBV6-4 to TRBJ1-1, with unresolved D. Germline assignment: CDR1 MRHNA and CDR2 SNTAGT. The V end was cut by 4 bases, the J end by 0 bases, with 6 bases between. The CDR3 has 13 residues. CDR3 region: CASSVTLNTEAFF. The CDR3 DNA reads TGTGCCAGCAGTGTAACATTGAACACTGAAGCTTTCTTT.

This chain connects TRBV9 to TRBJ1-2; 9 bases map to TRBD1. Germline loops: CDR1 SGDLS, CDR2 YYNGEE. The CDR3 totals 14 residues. Losses at the gene ends were 3 bases for V and 4 bases for J; bases not matched to a gene: 4. The DNA for the CDR3 is TGTGCCAGCAGCGGAACAGGGGGCATCTATGGCTACACCTTC. It specifies CASSGTGGIYGYTF.

This clonotype was found many times. This sequence joins TRBV12-3 or TRBV12-4 and TRBJ2-1, with 7 positions matching TRBD1. Trimming removed 6 bases from V and 8 bases from J; junction bases left unmatched: 13. The CDR3 loop spans 15 amino acids. The CDR3 DNA reads as TGTGCCAGCAGCCTACAGGGGATAGAGGGACATGAGCAGTTCTTC. Its translation is CASSLQGIEGHEQFF.

This clonotype has more than one count but fewer than ten. The chain is built from TRBV15 and TRBJ2-1; 7 bases are shared with TRBD1. The V gene end was trimmed by 1 base and the J gene end by 5 bases; junction bases not matched to a gene: 2. The CDR3 has 14 amino acids. Germline CDR1 LNHNV, CDR2 YYDKDF (reference sequence). This CDR3 is CATSRVDRDNEQFF. CDR3 bases: TGTGCCACCAGCAGAGTTGACAGGGACAATGAGCAGTTCTTC.

To note about this clonotype: One end of the junction fails to match germline, which may point to a read error. The rearrangement uses TRBV20-1 and TRBJ1-6, with TRBD1 identical over 7 bases. Germline V CDR1 and CDR2: DFQATT, SNEGSKA (reference sequence). CDR3 length equals 12 residues. The CDR3 bases are TGCAGTGCTAGGACAGGGAATTCACTCCTCCACTTT. Protein product: CSARTGNSLLHF.

The chain recombines TRBV9 with TRBJ2-5; the D gene is possibly TRBD2 (6 bases). CDR3 length equals 14 residues. Germline-derived CDR1 and CDR2 are SGDLS and YYNGEE. The ends were cut back, 4 bases at V and 5 bases at J, with 15 bases in the middle. CDR3 amino acids: CASSLGVGRETQYF. CDR3 nucleotide sequence: TGTGCCAGCAGCTTAGGGGTGGGGAGGGAGACCCAGTACTTC.

This chain uses TRBV12-3 or TRBV12-4 with TRBJ1-2; maybe TRBD1 (5 bases). CDR3 length equals 15 residues. V was clipped by 3 bases and J by 12 bases, with 23 bases between them. The CDR3 is CASSFPGGTGRGDTF. CDR3 coding DNA: TGTGCCAGCAGTTTCCCGGGGGGAACGGGAAGGGGCGACACCTTC.

The chain carries TRBV15 and TRBJ2-7; 7 bases match TRBD1. The CDR3 spans 15 residues. Germline-derived CDR1 and CDR2 are LNHNV and YYDKDF (reference sequence). The V gene end was trimmed by 3 bases and the J gene end by 4 bases; junction bases not matched to a gene: 9. The CDR3 here is CATSSPGQREYEQYF. For the CDR3, the DNA is TGTGCCACCAGCAGTCCGGGACAGAGGGAATACGAGCAGTACTTC.

This clonotype showed up many times. The chain recombines TRBV6-5 with TRBJ2-2, with D possibly being TRBD1 (5 bases). Trimming stripped 0 bases from V and 9 bases from J, with 11 bases between. CDR3 length: 14 amino acids. Germline CDR1 MNHEY, CDR2 SVGAGI. For the CDR3, the DNA is TGTGCCAGCAGTTACTCCTCTGGGGCCCGGGAGCTGTTTTTT. This codes for CASSYSSGARELFF.

This chain connects TRBV12-3 or TRBV12-4 to TRBJ1-6; D gene uncertain. The CDR3 is made up of 15 amino acids. With 5 bases removed from V and 3 bases from J, the gap between germline ends came to 11 bases. As DNA, the CDR3 is TGTGCCAGCAGTCCGAGGACTAACTATAATTCACCCCTCCACTTT. Translated, it gives CASSPRTNYNSPLHF.

CDR3 in amino acids: CASSPGSGIVNEQFF. The CDR3, as DNA: TGTGCCAGCAGCCCAGGTAGCGGGATTGTTAATGAGCAGTTCTTC. The J gene is TRBJ2-1, the V gene TRBV7-9; TRBD2 matches at 8 bases. The germline gives CDR1 SEHNR, CDR2 FQNEAQ (reference sequence). CDR3 length equals 15 residues. The V and J ends lost 5 bases and 7 bases, in that order; junction bases with no gene match: 10.

The rearrangement links TRBV12-3 or TRBV12-4 to TRBJ2-3, with TRBD2 as a possible D gene (6 bases). The CDR3 is 14 amino acids. Trimming left V 6 bases short and J 2 bases short, with 12 bases between. The CDR3 reads CASSLPGLTDTQYF. The DNA of the CDR3 is TGTGCCAGCAGCCTCCCGGGACTCACAGATACGCAGTATTTT.

By frequency in the sample, this clonotype is medium-sized (0.01 to 0.1%). V gene TRBV19 combines with J gene TRBJ1-1; no definite D call. In germline, CDR1 is LNHDA, CDR2 SQIVND (reference sequence). The V gene lost 1 base and the J gene lost 1 base, with 4 bases spanning the gap. The CDR3 length is 13 residues. CDR3 sequence: CASSIGRNTEAFF. The CDR3 coding sequence is TGTGCCAGTAGTATAGGCAGGAACACTGAAGCTTTCTTT. The full variable domain, its missing parts supplied by reference TRBV19 and TRBJ1-1, is DGGITQSPKYLFRKEGQNVTLSCEQNLNHDAMYWYRQDPGQGLRLIYYSQIVNDFQKGDIAEGYSVSREKKESFPLTVTSAQKNPTAFYLCASSIGRNTEAFFGQGTRLTVV.

The chain combines TRBV6-1 with TRBJ2-1; 12 nucleotides line up with TRBD2. The germline gives CDR1 MNHNS, CDR2 SASEGT. V trimming: 4 bases; J trimming: 9 bases; junction bases outside the gene matches: 10. The CDR3 has 16 amino acids. The CDR3: CASSGLAGEVSGEQFF. CDR3 DNA sequence: TGTGCCAGCAGTGGACTAGCGGGGGAGGTCTCGGGTGAGCAGTTCTTC.

The V and J genes are TRBV7-3 and TRBJ2-1, with D tentatively TRBD2 (6 bases). Germline CDR1 reads SGHTA; CDR2 reads FQGTGA. This CDR3 has 15 residues. The germline V and J ends were trimmed by 0 bases and 4 bases, with 10 bases remaining between them. CDR3 in amino acids: CASSLTGAGYNEQFF. In nucleotides, the CDR3 is TGTGCCAGCAGCTTAACAGGGGCGGGGTACAATGAGCAGTTCTTC.

The table lists this clonotype with many counts. The genes are TRBV7-9 and TRBJ1-2, with D maybe TRBD1 (5 bases). The CDR3 is 14 amino acids. V lost 0 bases and J lost 6, with 11 bases in between. Germline-derived CDR1 and CDR2 are SEHNR and FQNEAQ (reference sequence). CDR3: CASSLAGQGNGYTF. CDR3 coding DNA: TGTGCCAGCAGCTTAGCGGGGCAGGGTAATGGCTACACCTTC.